What follows is one T cell receptor beta chain and its context. This record belongs to a study of blood T cell repertoires in COVID-19. Study background: Sites in the United States, Italy and Spain provided acute and convalescent COVID-19 samples.

The table came from immunoSEQ multiplex PCR; TCRdb's copy has only in-frame clones and leaves some out. The sample holds a few hundred thousand clones, 75% to 90% seen once. V lost 0 bases to trimming and J lost 0 bases; unmatched junction nucleotides: 8. The CDR3 is 19 amino acids. Germline values: CDR1 MDHEN, CDR2 SYDVKM. The sequence was collected from a woman aged 40 to 50 who had recovered from COVID-19. The specimen sequenced was peripheral blood. J is TRBJ2-3 and V is TRBV28, with 11 positions matching TRBD2. CDR3 bases: TGTGCCAGCAGTTTATGGACTAGCGGGGATGGTGCTAGCACAGATACGCAGTATTTT. It translates to CASSLWTSGDGASTDTQYF. Based on the CDR3 plus reference TRBV28 and TRBJ2-3, the full variable domain is DVKVTQSSRYLVKRTGEKVFLECVQDMDHENMFWYRQDPGLGLRLIYFSYDVKMKEKGDIPEGYSVSREKKERFSLILESASTNQTSMYLCASSLWTSGDGASTDTQYFGPGTRLTVL.